This TCR beta chain comes out of a study of CD8 T cells in ankylosing spondylitis. This clonotype was seen only a few times. Each CDR3 protein is one row after TCRdb ran MiXCR on the 5' RACE reads. The sample contains about 240,000 distinct CDR3 sequences, roughly 8.6% of which appear only once. Germline CDR1 reads SGHRS; CDR2 reads YFSETQ. The length of the CDR3 is 15 residues. Between the trimmed V and J ends, which lost 4 bases and 4 bases, there was a span of 15 bases. The chain is built from TRBV5-1 and TRBJ1-3; D remains unclear. Specimen: blood, either unsorted or a sorted T cell fraction (not recorded which). The clonotype originates from a male donor with ankylosing spondylitis or in good health (not recorded which). The CDR3 loop is CASSPGFLGGNTIYF. CDR3 DNA sequence: TGCGCCAGCAGCCCGGGGTTTCTGGGAGGAAACACCATATATTTT.